This T cell receptor beta chain originates from a study of siplizumab effects on memory and regulatory T cells. Study-wide findings and caveats: In controls, about a quarter of mappable alloreactive CD4+ clones were Treg-derived on average, versus about 64% with siplizumab. Only a minority of proliferating CD4+ or CD8+ clones had an assignable naive or memory phenotype, with roughly 80-95% lacking one.

On this clone: Its antigen remains unknown.

The germline V gene encodes CDR1 PRHDT and CDR2 FYEKMQ (reference sequence). Unmatched junction bases numbered 4, after V lost 4 bases and J lost 5 bases. This CDR3 region has 15 residues. Produced via immunoSEQ multiplex PCR; TCRdb's table is partial and in-frame only. The repertoire holds about 56,000 clones, with around 97% as singletons. The TCR originated in a human donor in good health. The chain is built from TRBV13 and TRBJ2-2; 10 bases are a match to TRBD1. Sample: naive CD8+ T cells sorted from blood. The CDR3 region has the DNA TGTGCCAGCAGCTCCGGACAGGGGGGAACCGGGGAGCTGTTTTTT. Translating gives CASSSGQGGTGELFF. The variable domain in full, completed from reference TRBV13 and TRBJ2-2, reads AAGVIQSPRHLIKEKRETATLKCYPIPRHDTVYWYQQGPGQDPQFLISFYEKMQSDKGSIPDRFSAQQFSDYHSELNMSSLELGDSALYFCASSSGQGGTGELFFGEGSRLTVL.